This T cell receptor (beta chain) was found in a study of blood T cell repertoires in COVID-19. Turning to the study itself: Spain, Italy and the United States supplied samples that represented acute and convalescent COVID-19. T cells, B-cell-depleted T cells, or PBMCs supplied cDNA or gDNA.

In the authors' methods: Quantification of nucleated cells was approximated via reference gene primer amplification. Method: immunoSEQ multiplex PCR; TCRdb's copy keeps in-frame clones and lacks some. V, J and clone size are those of that table, while D and trimming were read from the DNA. The sample has 250,000 to 300,000 clones, 75% to 90% seen once. Looked up from germline, CDR1 is SGHDN and CDR2 is FVKESK. The CDR3 sequence is 13 residues long. Deletions cut 0 bases from V and 8 bases from J, with 10 bases between. The clonotype originates from a man in his fifties or sixties who had recovered from COVID-19. The sample was peripheral blood. The chain uses TRBV14 and TRBJ1-2; D remains ambiguous. DNA for the CDR3: TGTGCCAGCAGCCAAGAGGCAGGCTACGGCTACACCTTC. It specifies CASSQEAGYGYTF.